Each of the 27 T cell receptor beta chains below was sequenced from the same sample in a study of identical twins. One entry per CDR3 protein, called by TCRdb with MiXCR from the 5' RACE reads. The sample has 200,000 to 300,000 distinct CDR3 sequences, about 12% seen once; the top ten hold 3.5% to 5%. Separately, the same data were catalogued under a study of yellow fever vaccine responses in identical twins.

Sequenced input: memory (CD45RO+) T cells sorted from blood. These receptors were obtained from a woman aged 18-30 years in good health.

This clonotype was seen a handful of times. The chain uses TRBV20-1 and TRBJ2-3; 8 positions match TRBD2. Germline V CDR1 and CDR2: DFQATT, SNEGSKA (reference sequence). J lost 4 bases, V lost 1 base, and 16 bases had no gene match. The CDR3 totals 18 residues. The CDR3 spells CSARVRLTGGAGADTQYF. The CDR3, as DNA: TGCAGTGCTAGAGTACGACTCACCGGGGGGGCTGGGGCAGATACGCAGTATTTT.

This clonotype was picked up a small number of times. The chain carries TRBV6-1 and TRBJ2-6, with 12 bases aligning to TRBD2. The CDR3 loop spans 17 amino acids. Trimming cost V 8 bases and J 0 bases; bases outside gene matches: 5. Germline CDR1 and CDR2: MNHNS and SASEGT. The CDR3 loop is CASGGLAGLSGANVLTF. CDR3 DNA sequence: TGTGCCAGCGGCGGACTAGCGGGGCTCTCTGGGGCCAACGTCCTGACTTTC.

V usage is TRBV6-4 and J usage is TRBJ2-2; D might be TRBD1 (6 bases). CDR3 length: 15 amino acids. V was clipped by 6 bases and J by 3 bases, with 14 bases between them. Per the germline V gene, CDR1 is MRHNA and CDR2 is SNTAGT. The CDR3 spells CASRHGRTDTGELFF. In DNA form, the CDR3 reads TGTGCCAGCAGACACGGTCGGACAGACACCGGGGAGCTGTTTTTT.

Many counts were recorded for this clonotype. This sequence joins TRBV6-1 and TRBJ2-2, with 10 bases fitting TRBD2. The CDR3 runs to 14 residues. Trimming at V came to 7 bases and at J to 9 bases, leaving 8 bases not matched to a gene. CDR1 and CDR2 from the germline V gene are MNHNS and SASEGT. The DNA for the CDR3 is TGTGCCAGCAAGGCTAGCGGGAGTCGGAGGGAGCTGTTTTTT. Amino acids: CASKASGSRRELFF.

In its sample, this clonotype was seen once. The J gene is TRBJ2-7, the V gene TRBV7-8; possibly TRBD2 for D (5 bases). V lost 3 bases to trimming and J lost 0 bases, with 15 bases between them. Germline assignment: CDR1 SGHVS and CDR2 FQNEAQ. The CDR3 runs 16 residues. Here the CDR3 reads CASSFLAGMSSYEQYF. The CDR3 DNA reads as TGTGCCAGCAGCTTCCTAGCTGGGATGAGCTCCTACGAGCAGTACTTC.

This chain's CDR3 is CASSSGLAGGPSNEQFF. The CDR3 DNA reads as TGCGCCAGCAGCTCCGGACTAGCGGGAGGGCCCTCTAATGAGCAGTTCTTC. The chain has TRBV5-1 and TRBJ2-1; the match to TRBD2 covers 15 bases. The CDR3 length is 17 residues. J gave up 7 bases and V 3 bases, and 8 bases lay outside the gene matches. Germline CDR1 is SGHRS and CDR2 is YFSETQ.

This clonotype appeared many times. This chain joins TRBV6-5 and TRBJ2-3; TRBD2 matches at 8 bases. Germline V lookup: CDR1 MNHEY, CDR2 SVGAGI. The CDR3 runs 16 residues. The junction had 4 bases not matched to a gene; V was cut back by 0 bases and J by 2 bases. The CDR3 protein is CASSYSVAGNTDTQYF. In DNA, the CDR3 is TGTGCCAGCAGTTACTCGGTAGCGGGAAACACAGATACGCAGTATTTT.

This rearrangement joins TRBV20-1 to TRBJ2-2; D not certain. V was shortened by 5 bases and J by 1 base, with 11 bases between the two germline ends. In germline, CDR1 is DFQATT, CDR2 SNEGSKA (reference sequence). This CDR3 has 14 residues. In nucleotides, the CDR3 is TGCAGTGCTCAAAGGCCCGAGAACACCGGGGAGCTGTTTTTT. As protein: CSAQRPENTGELFF.

This clonotype is medium-sized in the sample. CDR3 coding DNA: TGTGCCAGCAGCTTGGCAAGTGGCGGAGGCGGACTAAAACGGCCCCAGCATTTT. Residues: CASSLASGGGGLKRPQHF. V gene TRBV5-6 combines with J gene TRBJ1-5; no reliable D call. The CDR3 is 18 amino acids. The V gene lost 0 bases and the J gene lost 9 bases, with 25 bases spanning the gap. From germline, CDR1 is SGHDT and CDR2 YYEEEE.

The J gene is TRBJ2-5, the V gene TRBV2; D is unresolved. Trimming stripped 8 bases from V and 2 bases from J, with 6 bases between. This CDR3 region has 11 residues. Germline V gene sequence: CDR1 SNHLY, CDR2 FYNNEI. CDR3 sequence: CASGPQETQYF. The CDR3 coding sequence is TGTGCCAGCGGACCGCAAGAGACCCAGTACTTC.

This clonotype was detected many times. CDR3 amino acids: CASSQIAGGELFF. The DNA for the CDR3 is TGTGCCAGCAGCCAGATAGCGGGAGGGGAGCTGTTTTTT. This sequence joins TRBV3-1 and TRBJ2-2; TRBD2 matches 8 bases. The germline V gene encodes CDR1 LGHDT and CDR2 YNNKEL (reference sequence). V dropped 3 bases and J dropped 8; count of bases not matched to a gene: 2. The CDR3 spans 13 residues.

The chain joins TRBV12-3 or TRBV12-4 to TRBJ1-1; D gene ambiguous. The CDR3 has 13 residues. Trimming removed 4 bases at V and 2 bases at J, with 8 bases between. The CDR3 nucleotides are TGTGCCAGCAGTTGGGCCAGCAACACTGAAGCTTTCTTT. This codes for CASSWASNTEAFF.

This clonotype came up a few times. V and J are TRBV3-1 and TRBJ1-1; tentatively, D is TRBD1 (5 bases). The length of the CDR3 is 16 residues. Germline assignment: CDR1 LGHDT and CDR2 YNNKEL (reference sequence). Between the trimmed V and J ends, which lost 5 bases and 1 base, there was a span of 17 bases. The CDR3 coding sequence is TGTGCCAGCAGCGCCGACGGGGAGGGGTGGAACACTGAAGCTTTCTTT. It specifies CASSADGEGWNTEAFF.

The table lists this clonotype with a few counts. The chain carries TRBV3-1 and TRBJ2-5; unclear D gene. V was cut by 1 base and J by 5 bases, with 11 bases left in between. Germline V gene data show CDR1 as LGHDT and CDR2 as YNNKEL (reference sequence). The CDR3 extends over 14 amino acids. This chain's CDR3 is CASSQGGQVETQYF. CDR3 nucleotides: TGTGCCAGCAGCCAAGGCGGTCAGGTGGAGACCCAGTACTTC.

This clonotype was seen a handful of times. The CDR3: CASSLLTGNPFGSPLHF. The CDR3 DNA is TGTGCCAGCAGCTTATTGACAGGGAACCCATTTGGTTCACCCCTCCACTTT. The rearrangement joins TRBV7-9 to TRBJ1-6, with 7 bases aligning to TRBD1. The germline CDR1 and CDR2 sequences are SEHNR and FQNEAQ (reference sequence). The CDR3 contains 17 residues. V lost 2 bases, J lost 9 bases, and 13 bases stayed unmatched.

This clonotype was seen a handful of times. The V and J genes are TRBV3-1 and TRBJ1-5, with D perhaps matching TRBD1 (5 bases). V shed 8 bases and J shed 3 bases, with 11 bases lying between them. From germline, CDR1 is LGHDT and CDR2 YNNKEL (reference sequence). This CDR3 has 13 amino acids. The CDR3 bases are TGTGCCAGCTCGGGGACTGCCAATCAGCCCCAGCATTTT. Encoded protein: CASSGTANQPQHF.

In DNA, the CDR3 is TGCAGTGCTAGAGATCTTCTAGCGGGAGGGTCCAATGAGCAGTTCTTC. Protein sequence: CSARDLLAGGSNEQFF. The chain has TRBV20-1 and TRBJ2-1, with 12 bases that match TRBD2. The V gene end was trimmed by 0 bases and the J gene end by 6 bases; junction bases not matched to a gene: 6. This CDR3 is built from 16 residues. Germline loops: CDR1 DFQATT, CDR2 SNEGSKA (reference sequence).

This clonotype was detected a few times. Sequence at one end of the junction differs from germline and may be a read error. This rearrangement joins TRBV20-1 to TRBJ1-1; D uncertain. CDR1 and CDR2 from the germline V gene are DFQATT and SNEGSKA (reference sequence). The CDR3 is made up of 12 amino acids. CDR3 nucleotides: TGCAGTGCTGGAGAATGGCACACTGAAGCTTTCTTT. This gives the protein CSAGEWHTEAFF.

The gene calls are TRBV2 and TRBJ2-5; D is tentatively TRBD1 or TRBD2 (5 bases each). This CDR3 has 13 residues. CDR1 SNHLY and CDR2 FYNNEI come from the germline V gene. V was trimmed by 8 bases and J by 1 base, leaving 11 bases between them. The CDR3 region is CASGSGPQETQYF. Here the CDR3 DNA reads TGTGCCAGCGGGTCGGGACCCCAAGAGACCCAGTACTTC.

This clonotype has more than one count but fewer than ten. This rearrangement joins TRBV7-2 to TRBJ1-3; 9 bases line up with TRBD1. This CDR3 contains 19 residues. After removal of 0 bases from V and 9 bases from J, the junction contained 18 bases not matched to a gene. Looked up from germline, CDR1 is SGHTA and CDR2 is FQGNSA. CDR3 protein: CASSLAGTGIAGRDRTIYF. In DNA form, the CDR3 reads TGTGCCAGCAGCTTAGCCGGGACAGGGATCGCGGGTCGGGATCGCACCATATATTTT.

This clonotype has more than one count but fewer than ten. This chain links TRBV12-3 or TRBV12-4 with TRBJ2-1; D remains unclear. Trimming cost V 5 bases and J 4 bases, with 9 bases left between them. This CDR3 region has 13 residues. CDR3 sequence (DNA): TGTGCCAGCAGTCAGACACCGTACAATGAGCAGTTCTTC. It translates to CASSQTPYNEQFF.

This clonotype was seen only a few times. The rearrangement uses TRBV5-6 and TRBJ1-5, with D possibly being TRBD1 (5 bases). Germline assignment: CDR1 SGHDT and CDR2 YYEEEE. With 3 bases removed from V and 7 bases from J, the gap between germline ends came to 17 bases. The CDR3 is made up of 15 amino acids. In nucleotides, the CDR3 is TGTGCCAGCAGCTCGGGACGTGGGCTAAGCCAGCCCCAGCATTTT. This encodes CASSSGRGLSQPQHF.

This clonotype was seen more than once but under ten times. The chain uses TRBV6-1 and TRBJ1-1; the match to TRBD1 covers 8 bases. Germline CDR1 and CDR2: MNHNS and SASEGT. Trimming removed 6 bases from V and 10 bases from J; junction bases left unmatched: 16. The CDR3 is made up of 15 amino acids. This CDR3 reads CASSPNPYRTGRAFF. The CDR3, as DNA: TGTGCCAGCAGCCCCAATCCCTACCGGACAGGGAGAGCTTTCTTT.

This chain links TRBV20-1 with TRBJ2-7; D perhaps matches TRBD2 (6 bases). The CDR3 has 10 residues. The V gene's germline CDR1 is DFQATT and CDR2 SNEGSKA (reference sequence). V was trimmed by 3 bases and J by 7 bases, leaving 7 bases between them. The CDR3 coding sequence is TGCAGTGCTAGGACTAGTGAGCAGTACTTC. This encodes CSARTSEQYF.

V is TRBV28 and J is TRBJ1-3; weak D call: TRBD1 (6 bases). Germline CDR1 reads MDHEN; CDR2 reads SYDVKM. Deletions cut 4 bases from V and 0 bases from J, with 13 bases between. This CDR3 is built from 16 residues. CDR3 region: CASSSAGAVSGNTIYF. The CDR3, as DNA: TGTGCCAGCAGTTCAGCAGGGGCGGTCTCTGGAAACACCATATATTTT.

The chain has TRBV7-8 and TRBJ2-5; maybe TRBD2 (6 bases). Germline CDR1 is SGHVS and CDR2 is FQNEAQ. The CDR3 runs 16 residues. Between the trimmed V and J ends, which lost 2 bases and 2 bases, there was a span of 15 bases. The CDR3 here is CASSLFLGTRQETQYF. CDR3 coding DNA: TGTGCCAGCAGCTTATTCCTCGGGACTCGTCAAGAGACCCAGTACTTC.

This clonotype was seen a few times. V gene TRBV27 combines with J gene TRBJ2-3; 12 bases map to TRBD2. The ends lost 5 bases at V and 6 bases at J; junction bases unmatched: 9. The CDR3 contains 16 residues. Germline V gene data show CDR1 as MNHEY and CDR2 as SMNVEV (reference sequence). CDR3 loop: CASSLLAGGPFDTQYF. In DNA form, the CDR3 reads TGTGCCAGCAGTCTTCTAGCGGGGGGGCCGTTCGATACGCAGTATTTT.